This T cell receptor (beta chain) originates from a study of liver allograft versus peripheral blood T cells. Whole-study context: Peripheral blood of the recipients supplied T cell receptor repertoires that were compared with those in transplanted livers. Findings and limits, study-wide: Reportedly, liver allograft T cell receptor repertoires differed from peripheral blood ones.

TCRdb reprocessed the reads via MiXCR and lists one record per CDR3 protein. The repertoire holds thousands of distinct CDR3 sequences, about a sixth seen once, with roughly three fifths in the top ten. The CDR3 loop spans 17 amino acids. Germline CDR1 and CDR2: SGHAT and FQDESV (reference sequence). The J segment lost 2 bases and the V segment lost 0 bases, leaving 7 bases of the junction unmatched. This clonotype has more than one count but fewer than ten. Its antigen is as yet unknown. The chain joins TRBV11-1 to TRBJ2-3; 8 positions match TRBD1. The clonotype was recovered from a human patient who had a liver transplant. The graft donor may account for some of the T cells. CDR3 sequence: CASSLARGLVSTDTQYF. The CDR3 coding sequence is TGTGCCAGCAGCTTAGCCAGGGGGCTTGTATCCACAGATACGCAGTATTTT.